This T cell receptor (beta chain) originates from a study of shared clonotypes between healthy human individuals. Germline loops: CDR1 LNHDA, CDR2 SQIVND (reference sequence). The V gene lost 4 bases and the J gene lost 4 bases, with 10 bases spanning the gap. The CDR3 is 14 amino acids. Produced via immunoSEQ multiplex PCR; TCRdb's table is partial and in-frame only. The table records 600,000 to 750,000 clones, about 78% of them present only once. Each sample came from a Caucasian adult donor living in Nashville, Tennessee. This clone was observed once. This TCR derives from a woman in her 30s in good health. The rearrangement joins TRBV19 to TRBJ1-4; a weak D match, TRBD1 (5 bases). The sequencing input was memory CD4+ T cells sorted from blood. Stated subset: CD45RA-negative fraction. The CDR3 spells CASSTLQVNEKLFF. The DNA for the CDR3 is TGTGCCAGTAGTACATTACAGGTTAATGAAAAACTGTTTTTT.